These 20 T cell receptor beta chains were all obtained from the same sample, sequenced in a study of T cell repertoires in ileal Crohn's disease. Some clones are missing from TCRdb's copy, which holds only in-frame ones; the method was immunoSEQ multiplex PCR. The data show 15,000 or so clones, approximately 94% seen once. The sample comprised ileal tissue. These receptors came from an adult with Crohn's disease.

The chain joins TRBV5-4 to TRBJ1-1, with TRBD1 identical over 8 bases. The CDR3 runs to 15 residues. Germline-derived CDR1 and CDR2 are SGHNT and YYREEE (reference sequence). The V and J ends lost 4 bases and 3 bases, in that order; junction bases with no gene match: 8. The CDR3 nucleotides are TGTGCCAGCAGCCGACAGGGGAGGGTTGACACTGAAGCTTTCTTT. Its protein is CASSRQGRVDTEAFF.

This sequence joins TRBV29-1 and TRBJ2-2, with D unresolved. The V gene lost 2 bases and the J gene lost 4 bases, with 17 bases spanning the gap. This CDR3 region has 16 residues. Looked up from germline, CDR1 is SQVTM and CDR2 is ANQGSEA. CDR3 region: CSVELGSDGGTGELFF. CDR3 DNA sequence: TGCAGCGTTGAACTAGGCTCAGACGGCGGCACCGGGGAGCTGTTTTTT.

The chain recombines TRBV4-1 with TRBJ1-3, with 7 bases aligning to TRBD1. Germline trimming cut 3 bases from V and 0 bases from J; bases unmatched to any gene: 8. Germline CDR1 MGHRA, CDR2 YSYEKL. This CDR3 has 17 residues. CDR3: CASSQYRGTSSGNTIYF. The CDR3 coding sequence is TGCGCCAGCAGCCAGTACAGGGGCACGAGCTCTGGAAACACCATATATTTT.

J is TRBJ1-1 and V is TRBV4-2; 8 bases are a match to TRBD1. The CDR3 has 16 residues. The V gene end was trimmed by 4 bases and the J gene end by 0 bases; junction bases not matched to a gene: 7. Germline V CDR1 and CDR2: LGHNA, YNFKEQ. CDR3 residues: CASSPPQGGMNTEAFF. The CDR3 DNA sequence: TGTGCCAGCAGCCCCCCACAGGGGGGGATGAACACTGAAGCTTTCTTT.

The chain recombines TRBV6-6 with TRBJ1-1; tentative D call: TRBD1 (5 bases). Trimming took 5 bases from V and 4 from J, leaving 14 bases between them. Germline CDR1 and CDR2: MNHNY and SVGAGI (reference sequence). This CDR3 has 14 amino acids. The chain's CDR3 is CASSPPAGLTEAFF. The CDR3 coding sequence is TGTGCCAGCAGTCCCCCCGCAGGGCTCACTGAAGCTTTCTTT.

The gene calls are TRBV19 and TRBJ1-2; 9 positions match TRBD1. The V segment lost 5 bases and the J segment 4 bases; nucleotides outside the gene matches: 8. The CDR3 length is 15 residues. From germline, CDR1 is LNHDA and CDR2 SQIVND (reference sequence). CDR3 sequence reads: CASSVGTGFPYGYTF. DNA of the CDR3: TGTGCCAGTAGTGTGGGGACAGGGTTTCCCTATGGCTACACCTTC.

V usage is TRBV7-6 and J usage is TRBJ2-3; TRBD2 matches at 8 bases. The V gene end was trimmed by 3 bases and the J gene end by 1 base; junction bases not matched to a gene: 6. The germline V gene encodes CDR1 SGHVS and CDR2 FNYEAQ. CDR3 size: 16 residues. Written as DNA, the CDR3 is TGTGCCAGCAGCTTTCTCAGCGGGGGACGCACAGATACGCAGTATTTT. It translates to CASSFLSGGRTDTQYF.

This chain joins TRBV15 and TRBJ1-2; a possible D gene is TRBD1 (5 bases). V was pared by 3 bases and J by 2 bases, with 10 bases between. The CDR3 runs 14 residues. Germline V gives CDR1 LNHNV, CDR2 YYDKDF (reference sequence). CDR3 sequence: CATSRDDRNYGYTF. The DNA of the CDR3 is TGTGCCACCAGCAGGGATGACAGAAACTATGGCTACACCTTC.

This chain connects TRBV19 to TRBJ2-3, with D maybe TRBD2 (5 bases). This CDR3 contains 16 residues. V was cut by 4 bases and J by 0 bases, with 14 bases left in between. The germline V gene has CDR1 LNHDA and CDR2 SQIVND (reference sequence). The CDR3 coding sequence is TGTGCCAGTAGTAGTACGAGGGTTACTAGCACAGATACGCAGTATTTT. Translated: CASSSTRVTSTDTQYF.

The gene calls are TRBV7-8 and TRBJ1-1; D might be TRBD1 (5 bases). Trimming removed 5 bases at V and 1 base at J, with 11 bases between. The CDR3 covers 14 residues. CDR1 and CDR2 from the germline V gene are SGHVS and FQNEAQ. Here the CDR3 reads CASSLGTQNTEAFF. The CDR3, as DNA: TGTGCCAGCAGCCTCGGGACTCAGAACACTGAAGCTTTCTTT.

The chain couples TRBV19 to TRBJ2-6; 7 bases align to TRBD1. CDR3 size: 17 residues. With V trimmed by 5 bases and J by 0 bases, 7 bases remained unmatched. Germline V gene sequence: CDR1 LNHDA, CDR2 SQIVND (reference sequence). Here the CDR3 reads CASSAPGQLSGANVLTF. CDR3 bases: TGTGCCAGTAGTGCGCCGGGACAGCTCTCTGGGGCCAACGTCCTGACTTTC.

The chain employs TRBV7-9 and TRBJ2-7, with D possibly matching TRBD1 (5 bases). Germline lookup yields CDR1 SEHNR and CDR2 FQNEAQ (reference sequence). V was clipped by 5 bases and J by 6 bases, with 11 bases between them. This CDR3 region has 12 residues. CDR3 sequence: CASSSRVGEQYF. CDR3 coding DNA: TGTGCCAGCAGCAGCAGGGTAGGCGAGCAGTACTTC. The full variable domain, in which reference TRBV7-9 and TRBJ2-7 provide the parts outside the CDR3, is DTGVSQNPRHKITKRGQNVTFRCDPISEHNRLYWYRQTLGQGPEFLTYFQNEAQLEKSRLLSDRFSAERPKGSFSTLEIQRTEQGDSAMYLCASSSRVGEQYFGPGTRLTVT.

This chain links TRBV9 with TRBJ2-1; 8 bases agree with TRBD2. Germline CDR1 is SGDLS and CDR2 is YYNGEE. The CDR3 contains 15 residues. V trimming: 5 bases; J trimming: 2 bases; junction bases outside the gene matches: 6. The CDR3 bases are TGTGCCAGCAGTGGCACTAGCGGTCCCTACAATGAGCAGTTCTTC. Protein sequence: CASSGTSGPYNEQFF.

This clone was seen a single time. V gene TRBV7-8 combines with J gene TRBJ1-2; perhaps TRBD1 as D (5 bases). Trimming took 1 base from V and 0 from J, leaving 9 bases between them. Germline V gene data show CDR1 as SGHVS and CDR2 as FQNEAQ. This CDR3 is built from 15 residues. The chain's CDR3 is CASSLETASNYGYTF. CDR3 nucleotide sequence: TGTGCCAGCAGCTTAGAGACAGCTTCTAACTATGGCTACACCTTC.

This sequence joins TRBV2 and TRBJ2-5; tentative D call: TRBD2 (6 bases). The length of the CDR3 is 14 residues. Germline V gene lookup returns CDR1 SNHLY and CDR2 FYNNEI. V was clipped by 4 bases and J by 5 bases, with 14 bases between them. As DNA, the CDR3 is TGTGCCAGCAGTGCCTTGGGGACTCGGGAGACCCAGTACTTC. Amino acids: CASSALGTRETQYF. The full variable domain, with the rest looked up from reference TRBV2 and TRBJ2-5, is EPEVTQTPSHQVTQMGQEVILRCVPISNHLYFYWYRQILGQKVEFLVSFYNNEISEKSEIFDDQFSVERPDGSNFTLKIRSTKLEDSAMYFCASSALGTRETQYFGPGTRLLVL.

The chain has TRBV19 and TRBJ1-1; D might be TRBD1 (6 bases). The ends were cut back, 5 bases at V and 1 base at J, with 11 bases in the middle. There are 14 residues in the CDR3. The germline gives CDR1 LNHDA, CDR2 SQIVND (reference sequence). This CDR3 reads CASSYGGTNTEAFF. The CDR3 DNA is TGTGCCAGTAGTTATGGGGGCACGAACACTGAAGCTTTCTTT.

The V and J genes are TRBV19 and TRBJ2-1; D is unresolved. CDR1 and CDR2 from the germline V gene are LNHDA and SQIVND (reference sequence). Trimming stripped 3 bases from V and 5 bases from J, with 14 bases between. The CDR3 spans 15 residues. CDR3 DNA: TGTGCCAGTAGTATGGTCGGGTTCCTGGACAATGAGCAGTTCTTC. This translates into CASSMVGFLDNEQFF.

The V gene is TRBV19, the J gene TRBJ1-5; D is unresolved. The CDR3 loop spans 13 amino acids. V shed 5 bases and J shed 4 bases, with 9 bases lying between them. CDR1 is LNHDA, CDR2 SQIVND, per germline (reference sequence). The DNA for the CDR3 is TGTGCCAGTAGTTCCTTCCGTAATCAGCCCCAGCATTTT. Translating it yields CASSSFRNQPQHF.

This chain connects TRBV19 to TRBJ1-6, with 8 bases identical to TRBD1. Germline V gene sequence: CDR1 LNHDA, CDR2 SQIVND (reference sequence). The ends lost 1 base at V and 8 bases at J; junction bases unmatched: 13. The CDR3 consists of 18 residues. The CDR3 region is CASSIAPPWTGLDSPLHF. CDR3 sequence (DNA): TGTGCCAGTAGTATAGCGCCTCCCTGGACAGGGCTTGATTCACCCCTCCACTTT.

V gene TRBV27 combines with J gene TRBJ2-1, with 10 nucleotides matching TRBD1. Per the germline V gene, CDR1 is MNHEY and CDR2 is SMNVEV (reference sequence). This CDR3 comprises 14 residues. V shed 7 bases and J 3 bases; nucleotides not matched to a gene: 3. CDR3 bases: TGTGCCAGCAAGACAGGGGGCTACTACAATGAGCAGTTCTTC. Protein sequence: CASKTGGYYNEQFF.